This TCR beta chain was documented in a study of blood T cell repertoires in COVID-19. As for the study in general: Italy, Spain and the United States were the sources of the convalescent and acute COVID-19 samples. Sources were T cells, B-cell-depleted T cells, or PBMCs; the material itself was cDNA or gDNA.

The CDR3 length is 15 residues. Germline assignment: CDR1 SGDLS and CDR2 YYNGEE. V was pared by 4 bases and J by 0 bases, with 8 bases between. In the original analysis: Amplification of reference gene primers was used by the study to estimate nucleated cell counts. The repertoire was sequenced with immunoSEQ multiplex PCR; TCRdb's copy has only in-frame clones and lacks some. V and J calls and clone size are given by that table; D and trimming were obtained from the DNA. The data show 150,000 to 200,000 clones, roughly 80% seen once. This rearrangement joins TRBV9 to TRBJ2-6; D is unclear. The sequence was collected from a man between 70 and 80 years old with active or convalescent COVID-19. Sequencing was carried out using peripheral blood. CDR3 loop: CASSPPGSGANVLTF. Written as DNA, the CDR3 is TGTGCCAGCAGCCCCCCGGGCTCTGGGGCCAACGTCCTGACTTTC. Supplemented by reference TRBV9 and TRBJ2-6, the full variable domain reads DSGVTQTPKHLITATGQRVTLRCSPRSGDLSVYWYQQSLDQGLQFLIQYYNGEERAKGNILERFSAQQFPDLHSELNLSSLELGDSALYFCASSPPGSGANVLTFGAGSRLTVL.